The sequence of this T cell receptor beta chain was determined in a study of shared clonotypes between healthy human individuals. Measured with immunoSEQ multiplex PCR; TCRdb has only the in-frame clones, and not every one. The repertoire holds over 700,000 clones, with roughly 72% as singletons. The CDR3 spans 14 residues. Germline CDR1 reads SGHAT; CDR2 reads FQNNGV. Trimming shortened V by 11 bases and J by 5 bases, and 21 bases separated the two germline ends. Sequenced material: memory CD4+ T cells sorted from blood. Subset meaning: CD45RA-negative fraction. The TCR originated in a woman aged 25 to 39 in good health. This rearrangement joins TRBV11-2 to TRBJ2-5; D possibly uses TRBD1 or TRBD2 (6 bases each). The CDR3 loop is CAASLGTGGETQYF. The CDR3 region has the DNA TGTGCCGCCTCCTTGGGGACCGGGGGCGAGACCCAGTACTTC.